The 5 T cell receptor beta chains given below trace back to one sample, sequenced in a study of T cell responses to AZD1222 COVID-19 vaccine. The assay was immunoSEQ multiplex PCR, and TCRdb's table has in-frame clones only and misses some. The sample yields some 81,000 clones, about 93% seen once. Specimen: peripheral blood, collected 28 days after the second AZD1222 dose. These receptors all stem from an adult who received the AZD1222 COVID-19 vaccine.

The chain has TRBV5-6 and TRBJ1-1; D gene ambiguous. The V end lost 4 bases, the J end lost 4 bases, and 14 bases lay between the germline ends. Germline assignment: CDR1 SGHDT and CDR2 YYEEEE. The CDR3 loop spans 14 amino acids. As DNA, the CDR3 is TGTGCCAGCAGCCTCGGGGTACTGGTCACTGAAGCTTTCTTT. Residues: CASSLGVLVTEAFF.

This chain joins TRBV29-1 and TRBJ2-2; D gene unclear. The CDR3 extends over 16 amino acids. The V gene lost 0 bases and the J gene lost 1 base, with 12 bases spanning the gap. The germline CDR1 and CDR2 sequences are SQVTM and ANQGSEA. The CDR3 DNA follows: TGCAGCGTTGAAGAAGTAATTTGGGGGAACACCGGGGAGCTGTTTTTT. Residues: CSVEEVIWGNTGELFF.

CDR3 DNA: TGCGCCAGCAGCTTGGTGACACATTCCTACGAGCAGTACTTC. It yields the protein CASSLVTHSYEQYF. The V and J genes are TRBV5-1 and TRBJ2-7, with D unclear. The CDR3 length is 14 residues. The germline V and J ends were trimmed by 0 bases and 1 base, with 8 bases remaining between them. Germline V gene lookup returns CDR1 SGHRS and CDR2 YFSETQ. Supplemented by reference TRBV5-1 and TRBJ2-7, the full variable domain reads KAGVTQTPRYLIKTRGQQVTLSCSPISGHRSVSWYQQTPGQGLQFLFEYFSETQRNKGNFPGRFSGRQFSNSRSEMNVSTLELGDSALYLCASSLVTHSYEQYFGPGTRLTVT.

The J gene is TRBJ2-7, the V gene TRBV5-8, with TRBD1 identical over 7 bases. The CDR3 totals 15 residues. V shed 4 bases and J 0 bases; nucleotides not matched to a gene: 7. Looked up from germline, CDR1 is SGHTS and CDR2 is YDEGEE. Here the CDR3 DNA reads TGTGCCAGCAGCAGGGGACAGCGTTACTCCTACGAGCAGTACTTC. This sequence encodes CASSRGQRYSYEQYF. Filled out from reference TRBV5-8 and TRBJ2-7, the complete variable domain reads EAGVTQSPTHLIKTRGQQATLRCSPISGHTSVYWYQQALGLGLQFLLWYDEGEERNRGNFPPRFSGRQFPNYSSELNVNALELEDSALYLCASSRGQRYSYEQYFGPGTRLTVT.

CDR3 DNA sequence: TGTGCCAGCAGCTTACCAGCCTCCTATGGCTACACCTTC. As protein: CASSLPASYGYTF. V is TRBV7-9 and J is TRBJ1-2; unclear D gene. The CDR3 contains 13 residues. V lost 2 bases and J 4 bases, leaving 8 bases between the germline ends. Per germline, CDR1 SEHNR and CDR2 FQNEAQ (reference sequence).